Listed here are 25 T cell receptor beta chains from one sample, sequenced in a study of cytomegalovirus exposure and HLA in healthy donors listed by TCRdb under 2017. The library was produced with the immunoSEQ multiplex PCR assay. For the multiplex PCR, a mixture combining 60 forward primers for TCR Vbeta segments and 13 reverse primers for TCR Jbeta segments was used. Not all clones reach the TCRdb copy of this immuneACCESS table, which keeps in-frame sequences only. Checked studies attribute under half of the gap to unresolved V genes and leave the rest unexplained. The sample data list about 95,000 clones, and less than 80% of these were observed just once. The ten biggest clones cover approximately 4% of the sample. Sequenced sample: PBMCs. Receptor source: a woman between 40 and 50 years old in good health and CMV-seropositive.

Written as DNA, the CDR3 is TGTGCCAGCAGCTCGGGACAGGGGTACGAGCAGTACTTC. This codes for CASSSGQGYEQYF. J is TRBJ2-7 and V is TRBV5-4; 10 nucleotides match TRBD1. Trimming removed 3 bases from V and 4 bases from J; junction bases left unmatched: 1. The germline V gene encodes CDR1 SGHNT and CDR2 YYREEE (reference sequence). The CDR3 contains 13 residues.

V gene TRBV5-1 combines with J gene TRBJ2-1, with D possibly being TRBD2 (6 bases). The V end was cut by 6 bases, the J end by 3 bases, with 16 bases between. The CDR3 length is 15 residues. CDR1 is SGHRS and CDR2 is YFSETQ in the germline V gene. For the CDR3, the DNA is TGCGCCAGCACCAACCCTCTAGCGTACTACAATGAGCAGTTCTTC. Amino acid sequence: CASTNPLAYYNEQFF.

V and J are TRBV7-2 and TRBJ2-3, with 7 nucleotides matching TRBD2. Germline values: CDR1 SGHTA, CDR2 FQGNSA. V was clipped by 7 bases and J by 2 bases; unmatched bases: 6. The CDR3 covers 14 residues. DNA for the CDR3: TGTGCCAGCACCTGGGGGGGTTACACAGATACGCAGTATTTT. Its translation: CASTWGGYTDTQYF.

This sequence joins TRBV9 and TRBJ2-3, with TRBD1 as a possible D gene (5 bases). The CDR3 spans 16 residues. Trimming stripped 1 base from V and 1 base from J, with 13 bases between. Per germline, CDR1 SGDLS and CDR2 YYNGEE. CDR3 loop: CASSVRGRTGTDTQYF. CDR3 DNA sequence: TGTGCCAGCAGCGTAAGGGGCCGTACCGGCACAGATACGCAGTATTTT.

CDR3 DNA: TGTGCCAGCAGCCAACTCGGGGGCACAGATACGCAGTATTTT. Amino acids: CASSQLGGTDTQYF. J is TRBJ2-3 and V is TRBV14; the D gene is possibly TRBD2 (5 bases). The CDR3 extends over 14 amino acids. V dropped 2 bases and J dropped 1 base, with 7 bases sitting between them. Germline CDR1 SGHDN, CDR2 FVKESK.

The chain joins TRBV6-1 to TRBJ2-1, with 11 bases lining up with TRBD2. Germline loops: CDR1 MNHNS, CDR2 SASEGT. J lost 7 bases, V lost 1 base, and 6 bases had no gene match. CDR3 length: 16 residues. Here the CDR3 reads CASSEVFSGRVNEQFF. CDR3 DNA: TGTGCCAGCAGTGAAGTTTTTAGCGGGAGGGTTAATGAGCAGTTCTTC.

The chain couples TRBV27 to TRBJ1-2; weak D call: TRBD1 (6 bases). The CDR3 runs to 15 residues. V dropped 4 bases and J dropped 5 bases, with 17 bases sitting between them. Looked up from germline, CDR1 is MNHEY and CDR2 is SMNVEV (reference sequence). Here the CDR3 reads CASSSHRDNFYGYTF. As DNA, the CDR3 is TGTGCCAGCAGTTCCCACCGGGACAATTTTTATGGCTACACCTTC.

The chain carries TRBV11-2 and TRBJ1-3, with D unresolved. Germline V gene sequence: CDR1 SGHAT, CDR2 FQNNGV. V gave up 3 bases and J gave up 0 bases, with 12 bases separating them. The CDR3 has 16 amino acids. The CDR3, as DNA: TGTGCCAGCAGCTTGGTGGAGTACCACTCTGGAAACACCATATATTTT. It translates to CASSLVEYHSGNTIYF. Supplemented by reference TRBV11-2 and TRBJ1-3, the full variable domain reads EAGVAQSPRYKIIEKRQSVAFWCNPISGHATLYWYQQILGQGPKLLIQFQNNGVVDDSQLPKDRFSAERLKGVDSTLKIQPAKLEDSAVYLCASSLVEYHSGNTIYFGEGSWLTVV.

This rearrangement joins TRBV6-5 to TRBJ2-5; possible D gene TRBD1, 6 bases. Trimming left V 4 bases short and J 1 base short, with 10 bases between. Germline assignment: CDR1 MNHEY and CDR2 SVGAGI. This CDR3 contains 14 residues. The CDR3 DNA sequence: TGTGCCAGCAGTTCACTGGACAGCCAAGAGACCCAGTACTTC. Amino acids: CASSSLDSQETQYF.

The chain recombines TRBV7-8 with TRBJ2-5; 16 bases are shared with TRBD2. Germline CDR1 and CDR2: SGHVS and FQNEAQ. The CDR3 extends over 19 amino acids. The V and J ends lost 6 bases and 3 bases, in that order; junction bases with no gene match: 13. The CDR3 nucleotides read TGTGCCAGCAGGGCACGCAGGGGAGGGACTAGCGGGAGGGAAGAGACCCAGTACTTC. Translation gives CASRARRGGTSGREETQYF.

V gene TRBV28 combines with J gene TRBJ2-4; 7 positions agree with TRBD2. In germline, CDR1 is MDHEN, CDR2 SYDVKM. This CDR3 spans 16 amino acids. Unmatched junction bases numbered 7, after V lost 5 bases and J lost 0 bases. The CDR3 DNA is TGTGCCAGCAGTCGGTGGGAGGGGCTAGCCAAAAACATTCAGTACTTC. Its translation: CASSRWEGLAKNIQYF.

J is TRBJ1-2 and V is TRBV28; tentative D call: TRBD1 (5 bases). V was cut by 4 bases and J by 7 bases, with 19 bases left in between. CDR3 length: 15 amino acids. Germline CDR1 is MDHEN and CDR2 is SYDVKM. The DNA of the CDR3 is TGTGCCAGCAGTTCACAAGGGGCAGTCGTCCGTGGCTACACCTTC. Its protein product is CASSSQGAVVRGYTF.

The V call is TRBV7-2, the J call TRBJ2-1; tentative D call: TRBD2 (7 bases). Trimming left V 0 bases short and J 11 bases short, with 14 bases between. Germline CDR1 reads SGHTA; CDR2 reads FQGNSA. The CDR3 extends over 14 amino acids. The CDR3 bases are TGTGCCAGCAGCTTAGCGAGGTCGGGGGGCCAGCAGTTCTTC. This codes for CASSLARSGGQQFF.

The CDR3 DNA sequence: TGTGCCAGTAACCAGGGTCCAGCCCAGAATCAGCCCCAGCATTTT. Its translation: CASNQGPAQNQPQHF. The chain couples TRBV19 to TRBJ1-5; D is possibly TRBD1 (5 bases). V was trimmed by 7 bases and J by 4 bases, leaving 17 bases between them. This CDR3 has 15 amino acids. In germline, CDR1 is LNHDA, CDR2 SQIVND (reference sequence). Drawing the rest from reference TRBV19 and TRBJ1-5, the complete variable domain is DGGITQSPKYLFRKEGQNVTLSCEQNLNHDAMYWYRQDPGQGLRLIYYSQIVNDFQKGDIAEGYSVSREKKESFPLTVTSAQKNPTAFYLCASNQGPAQNQPQHFGDGTRLSIL.

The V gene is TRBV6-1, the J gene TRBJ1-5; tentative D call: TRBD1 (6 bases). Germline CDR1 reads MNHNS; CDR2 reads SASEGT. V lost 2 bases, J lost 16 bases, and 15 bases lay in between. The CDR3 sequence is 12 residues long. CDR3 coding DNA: TGTGCCAGCAGTGAATTGGGGGCAGGGGCCCATTTT. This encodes CASSELGAGAHF.

CDR3 nucleotide sequence: TGTGCCAGCAGCAAAGGAGGGTCTAATGAAAAACTGTTTTTT. As protein: CASSKGGSNEKLFF. The chain links TRBV14 to TRBJ1-4; no clear D gene. Per the germline V gene, CDR1 is SGHDN and CDR2 is FVKESK. V was shortened by 5 bases and J by 3 bases, with 10 bases between the two germline ends. This CDR3 is built from 14 residues.

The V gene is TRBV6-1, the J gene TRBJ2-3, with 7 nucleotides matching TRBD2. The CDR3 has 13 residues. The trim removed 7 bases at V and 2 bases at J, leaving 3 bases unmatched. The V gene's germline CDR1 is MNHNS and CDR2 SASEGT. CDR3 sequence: CASIGLVTDTQYF. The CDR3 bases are TGTGCCAGCATTGGACTAGTCACAGATACGCAGTATTTT.

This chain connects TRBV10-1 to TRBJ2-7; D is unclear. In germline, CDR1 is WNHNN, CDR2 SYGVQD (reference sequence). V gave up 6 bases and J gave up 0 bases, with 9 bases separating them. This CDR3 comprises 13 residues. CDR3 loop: CASSPSSSYEQYF. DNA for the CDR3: TGCGCCAGCAGCCCTTCGAGCTCCTACGAGCAGTACTTC.

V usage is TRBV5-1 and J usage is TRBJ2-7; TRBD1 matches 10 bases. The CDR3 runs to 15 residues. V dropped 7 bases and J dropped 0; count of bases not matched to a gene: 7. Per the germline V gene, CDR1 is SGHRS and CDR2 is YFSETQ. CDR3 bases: TGCGCCAGCGGCGCCGGGACAGGGGACTCCTACGAGCAGTACTTC. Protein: CASGAGTGDSYEQYF.

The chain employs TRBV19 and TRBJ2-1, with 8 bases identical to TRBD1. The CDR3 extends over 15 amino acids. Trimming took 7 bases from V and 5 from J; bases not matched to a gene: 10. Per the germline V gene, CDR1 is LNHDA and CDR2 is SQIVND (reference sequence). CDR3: CASTAFDRGNNEQFF. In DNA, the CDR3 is TGTGCCAGTACCGCCTTTGACAGGGGTAACAATGAGCAGTTCTTC.

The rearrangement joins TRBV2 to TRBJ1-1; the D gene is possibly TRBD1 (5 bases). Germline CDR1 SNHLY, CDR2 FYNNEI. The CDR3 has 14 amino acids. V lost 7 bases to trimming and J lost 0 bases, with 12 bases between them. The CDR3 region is CASKGTGLNTEAFF. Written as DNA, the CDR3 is TGTGCCAGCAAAGGTACAGGCCTGAACACTGAAGCTTTCTTT.

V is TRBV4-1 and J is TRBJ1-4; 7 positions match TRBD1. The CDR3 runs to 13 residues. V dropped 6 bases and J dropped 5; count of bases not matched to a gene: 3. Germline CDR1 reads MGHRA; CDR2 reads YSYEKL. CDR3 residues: CASRLQGNEKLFF. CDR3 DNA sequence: TGCGCCAGCAGGTTACAGGGGAATGAAAAACTGTTTTTT.

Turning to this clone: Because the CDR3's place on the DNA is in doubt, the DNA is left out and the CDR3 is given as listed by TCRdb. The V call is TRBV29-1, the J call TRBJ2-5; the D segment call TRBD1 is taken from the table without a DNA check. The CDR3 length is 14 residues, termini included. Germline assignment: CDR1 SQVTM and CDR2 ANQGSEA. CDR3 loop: CSVSGQGSQETQYF.

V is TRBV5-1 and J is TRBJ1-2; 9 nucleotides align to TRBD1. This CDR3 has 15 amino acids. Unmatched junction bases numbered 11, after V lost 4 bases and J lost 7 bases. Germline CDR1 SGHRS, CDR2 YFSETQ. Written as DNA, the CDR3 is TGCGCCAGCAGCCCCTTACAGGGGGCGCTTTTTGGCTACACCTTC. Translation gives CASSPLQGALFGYTF.

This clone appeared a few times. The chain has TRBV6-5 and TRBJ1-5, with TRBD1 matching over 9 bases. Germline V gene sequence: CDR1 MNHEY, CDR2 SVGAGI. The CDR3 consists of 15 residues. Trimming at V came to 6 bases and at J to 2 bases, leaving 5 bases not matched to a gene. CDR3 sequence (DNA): TGTGCCAGCAGAGACAGGGGGGATGGCAATCAGCCCCAGCATTTT. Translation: CASRDRGDGNQPQHF.